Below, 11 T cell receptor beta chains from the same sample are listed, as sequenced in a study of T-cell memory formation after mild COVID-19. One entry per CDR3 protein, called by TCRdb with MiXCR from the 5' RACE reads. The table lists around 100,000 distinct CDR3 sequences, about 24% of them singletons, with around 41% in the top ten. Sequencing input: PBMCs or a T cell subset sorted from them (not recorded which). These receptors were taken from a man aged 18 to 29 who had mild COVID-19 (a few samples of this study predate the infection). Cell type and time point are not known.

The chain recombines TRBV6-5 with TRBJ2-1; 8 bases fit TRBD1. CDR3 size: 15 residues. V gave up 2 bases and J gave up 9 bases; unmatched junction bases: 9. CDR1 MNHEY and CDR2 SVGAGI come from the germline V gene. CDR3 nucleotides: TGTGCCAGCAGTTACGGGACAGGAGGTGGTGGTGAGCAGTTCTTC. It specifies CASSYGTGGGGEQFF.

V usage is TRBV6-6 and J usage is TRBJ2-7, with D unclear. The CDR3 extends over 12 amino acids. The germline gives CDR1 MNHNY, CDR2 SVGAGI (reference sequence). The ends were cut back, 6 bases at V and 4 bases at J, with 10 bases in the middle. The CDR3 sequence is CASSPHEYEQYV. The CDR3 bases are TGTGCCAGCAGCCCACACGAGTACGAGCAGTACGTC.

CDR3 sequence (DNA): TGTGCCTGGGGCGGGACTAGCGGCTACGAGCAGTACTTC. Residues: CAWGGTSGYEQYF. The chain couples TRBV30 to TRBJ2-7, with 11 positions matching TRBD2. Losses at the gene ends were 5 bases for V and 3 bases for J; bases not matched to a gene: 3. Germline values: CDR1 GTSNPN, CDR2 SVGIG (reference sequence). The CDR3 contains 13 residues.

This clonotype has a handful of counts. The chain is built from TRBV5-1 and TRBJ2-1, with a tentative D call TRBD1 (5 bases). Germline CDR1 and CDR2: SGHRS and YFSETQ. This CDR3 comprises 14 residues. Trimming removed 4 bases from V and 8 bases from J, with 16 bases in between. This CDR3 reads CASSPVGQGHEQFF. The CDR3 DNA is TGCGCCAGCAGCCCCGTCGGGCAGGGCCATGAGCAGTTCTTC.

The CDR3: CASSSGQGAAEAFF. The CDR3, as DNA: TGCGCCAGCAGCTCGGGACAGGGGGCGGCTGAAGCTTTCTTT. The V and J genes are TRBV5-1 and TRBJ1-1, with 12 bases identical to TRBD1. V trimming: 3 bases; J trimming: 6 bases; junction bases outside the gene matches: 3. This CDR3 contains 14 residues. The germline V gene has CDR1 SGHRS and CDR2 YFSETQ.

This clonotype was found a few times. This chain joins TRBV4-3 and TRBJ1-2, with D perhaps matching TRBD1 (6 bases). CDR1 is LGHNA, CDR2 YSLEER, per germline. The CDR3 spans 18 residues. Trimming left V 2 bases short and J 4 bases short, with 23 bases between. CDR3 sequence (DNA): TGCGCCAGCAGCCAAAGGGGCGTTCTAACAGGGATCCGCTATGGCTACACCTTC. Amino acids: CASSQRGVLTGIRYGYTF.

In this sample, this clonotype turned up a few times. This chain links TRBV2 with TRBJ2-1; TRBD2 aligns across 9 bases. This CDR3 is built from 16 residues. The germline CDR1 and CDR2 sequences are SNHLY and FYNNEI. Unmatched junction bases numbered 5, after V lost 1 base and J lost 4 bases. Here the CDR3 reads CASSEDSGGLYNEQFF. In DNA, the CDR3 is TGTGCCAGCAGTGAAGATAGCGGGGGTCTATACAATGAGCAGTTCTTC.

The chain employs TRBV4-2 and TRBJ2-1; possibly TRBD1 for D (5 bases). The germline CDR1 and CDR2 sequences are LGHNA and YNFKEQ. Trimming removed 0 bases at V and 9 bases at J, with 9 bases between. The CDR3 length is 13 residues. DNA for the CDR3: TGTGCCAGCAGCCAAGAAGGGGCCGGTGAGCAGTTCTTC. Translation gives CASSQEGAGEQFF.

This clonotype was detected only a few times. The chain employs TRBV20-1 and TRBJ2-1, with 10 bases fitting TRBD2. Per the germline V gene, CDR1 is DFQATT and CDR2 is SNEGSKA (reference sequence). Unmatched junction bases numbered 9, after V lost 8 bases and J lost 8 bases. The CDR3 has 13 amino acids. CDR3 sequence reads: CSFLAGVVYEQFF. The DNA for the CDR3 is TGCAGTTTCCTAGCGGGGGTCGTGTATGAGCAGTTCTTC.

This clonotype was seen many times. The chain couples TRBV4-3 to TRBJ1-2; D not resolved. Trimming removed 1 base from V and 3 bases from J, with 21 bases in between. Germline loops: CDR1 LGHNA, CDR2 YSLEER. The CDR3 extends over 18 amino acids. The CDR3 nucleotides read TGCGCCAGCAGCCAAGGACGAGGGCAGGCGCTCAATTACTATGGCTACACCTTC. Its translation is CASSQGRGQALNYYGYTF.

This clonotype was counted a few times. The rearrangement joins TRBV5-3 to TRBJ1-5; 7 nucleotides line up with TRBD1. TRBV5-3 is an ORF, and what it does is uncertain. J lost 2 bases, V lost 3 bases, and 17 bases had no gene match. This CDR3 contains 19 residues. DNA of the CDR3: TGTGCCAGAAGCTCGAGCCGGACAGGTCACGGGTATGGCAATCAGCCCCAGCATTTT. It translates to CARSSSRTGHGYGNQPQHF.